The rows below give T cell receptor beta chains drawn from one sample of a study of cytomegalovirus exposure and HLA in healthy donors. Clones were read by immunoSEQ multiplex PCR, and TCRdb kept only the in-frame ones, dropping some. In the table there are more than 250,000 clones, about 92% of which are singletons. Material for sequencing was PBMCs. These receptors were taken from a woman in her twenties or thirties in good health and CMV-seronegative. The conserved cysteine and the conserved F or W are not part of the CDR3 here. The D gene is left open where the match is weak.

v_call d_call cdr3_aa
TRBV27 TRBD1 ASRQGPTYEQY
TRBV2 TRBD1 ASSSTGVVEKLF
TRBV15 - ATRTETDTQY
TRBV7-8 - ASSLKRTPLSYEQY
TRBV9 - ASSARQSGYT
TRBV4-3 - ASSPISVKGDEQF
TRBV28 TRBD1 ASNDRGSYEQY
TRBV18 TRBD1 ASSPLGQGLSYEQY
TRBV4-3 TRBD1 ASSQEMGTGITGELF
TRBV28 - ASSLPNDGYT
TRBV27 - ASSPLLGEQY
TRBV27 TRBD2 ASSLSGTTYEQY
TRBV25-1 TRBD1 ASSRQGNTGELF
TRBV7-2 TRBD1 ASSSDRVAYNGYT
TRBV10-3 TRBD2 AISDVNKAGNEQF
TRBV4-2 - ASSNSRTGDEQY
TRBV5-6 TRBD1 ASSWDRVGEQY
TRBV10-3 TRBD2 AISDSSGSFTGELF
TRBV5-5 - ASSLGAYGKLF
TRBV4-1 - ASSQGIQGPITYEQY
TRBV6-5 TRBD1 ASSLNRGDEQF
TRBV28 TRBD1 ASSPTGPYEQY
TRBV7-3 - ASSSGNEQF
TRBV4-1 TRBD1 ASSQEPGGVEEAF
TRBV13 - ASSFPGQRETQY
TRBV5-1 - ASSLYPGNYGYT
TRBV19 - ASSMTQNSYEQY
TRBV4-2 TRBD1 ASSQDRTGSTDTQY
TRBV18 - ASSPGQSNQPQH
TRBV27 - ASGDVGMEQY
TRBV7-2 TRBD2 ASSFGLAGTDTQY
TRBV13 TRBD2 ASSKRLAGDRSNEQF
TRBV27 - ASSLSSNGANVLT
TRBV9 TRBD1 ASSAGTGGTEAF
TRBV11-2 TRBD1 ASSSRSGTAYNEQF
TRBV12-2 - ASRLAGTGELF
TRBV6-1 - ASGSQGQTQY
TRBV19 - ASSIGQRGEQPQH
TRBV7-3 - ASSFTATYEQY
TRBV11-2 - ASSLALEQVNEQF
TRBV9 - ASSVGSDPRFAGELF
TRBV5-1 TRBD1 ASSKLRGPSGTDTQY